These 8 T cell receptor beta chains came from one sample sequenced in a study of T cell repertoires in cytomegalovirus infection. TCRdb re-derived calls from the reads in MiXCR, one entry per CDR3 protein. Among almost 500,000 distinct CDR3 sequences listed, roughly 12% were seen once. Input material: PBMCs. These receptors originate from a human donor in good health (CMV status not recorded). Some clones in this sample may be carry-over from other donors' samples.

This clonotype was detected many times. This chain joins TRBV19 and TRBJ1-2; D uncertain. Deletions cut 7 bases from V and 5 bases from J, with 20 bases between. The CDR3 extends over 15 amino acids. The V gene's germline CDR1 is LNHDA and CDR2 SQIVND (reference sequence). The CDR3 is CASILSAGSLYGYTF. The CDR3 DNA reads TGTGCCAGTATCCTGTCGGCGGGCAGCCTATATGGCTACACCTTC.

This clonotype has only a few counts. This chain uses TRBV29-1 with TRBJ2-1; 7 bases align to TRBD1. Germline assignment: CDR1 SQVTM and CDR2 ANQGSEA. This CDR3 has 14 amino acids. After removal of 6 bases from V and 1 base from J, the junction contained 6 bases not matched to a gene. The CDR3 protein is CSVGYRGSYNEQFF. In DNA, the CDR3 is TGCAGCGTGGGGTACAGGGGTTCCTACAATGAGCAGTTCTTC.

There are many counts of this clonotype. V is TRBV11-2 and J is TRBJ1-3; D is ambiguous. V lost 7 bases and J lost 4, with 11 bases in between. In germline, CDR1 is SGHAT, CDR2 FQNNGV. The CDR3 contains 13 residues. The DNA for the CDR3 is TGTGCCAGCACCCTAGCCGGGGGAAACACCATATATTTT. Protein sequence: CASTLAGGNTIYF.

This clonotype was observed a single time. A single base separates this from a much larger clone, so it may be a read error. This chain connects TRBV6-2 or TRBV6-3 to TRBJ1-1; D uncertain. CDR3 length: 16 amino acids. The germline V and J ends were trimmed by 0 bases and 1 base, with 12 bases remaining between them. CDR1 is MNHEY and CDR2 is SVGEGT in the germline V gene. CDR3 protein: CASSYSPQERNTEAFF. The DNA of the CDR3 is TGTGCCAGCAGTTACTCGCCCCAGGAAAGGAACACTGAAGCTTTCTTT.

In this sample, this clonotype turned up many times. The gene calls are TRBV7-8 and TRBJ2-2, with 11 bases aligning to TRBD2. This CDR3 spans 16 amino acids. Germline CDR1 reads SGHVS; CDR2 reads FQNEAQ. V lost 5 bases to trimming and J lost 4 bases; unmatched junction nucleotides: 6. In DNA form, the CDR3 reads TGTGCCAGCAGCCCCCGTAGCGGGAGGGGCACCGGGGAGCTGTTTTTT. Encoded protein: CASSPRSGRGTGELFF.

The chain uses TRBV20-1 and TRBJ1-2, with D perhaps matching TRBD1 (6 bases). This CDR3 has 15 amino acids. The germline V and J ends were trimmed by 0 bases and 0 bases, with 11 bases remaining between them. CDR1 is DFQATT and CDR2 is SNEGSKA in the germline V gene (reference sequence). CDR3: CSARDLGQTNYGYTF. In DNA, the CDR3 is TGCAGTGCTAGAGATCTGGGACAAACTAACTATGGCTACACCTTC.

The V call is TRBV19, the J call TRBJ2-1; 11 bases are a match to TRBD2. Germline V gives CDR1 LNHDA, CDR2 SQIVND (reference sequence). This CDR3 is 16 amino acids long. Germline trimming cut 3 bases from V and 3 bases from J; bases unmatched to any gene: 4. CDR3 amino acids: CASSMSSGRYYNEQFF. CDR3 DNA sequence: TGTGCCAGTAGTATGTCTAGCGGGAGGTACTACAATGAGCAGTTCTTC.

This clonotype occurred many times. The gene calls are TRBV3-1 and TRBJ2-1, with a possible D match to TRBD2 (6 bases). V was clipped by 0 bases and J by 4 bases, with 22 bases between them. Germline CDR1 is LGHDT and CDR2 is YNNKEL (reference sequence). The length of the CDR3 is 19 residues. The CDR3 nucleotides are TGTGCCAGCAGCCAAGATTTAGCTGGGACTCGACCACTGTACAATGAGCAGTTCTTC. This encodes CASSQDLAGTRPLYNEQFF.